The 9 T cell receptor beta chains below were found in one sample sequenced in a study of T-cell reconstitution after alpha-beta-depleted transplantation in children. Using unique molecular identifiers, the investigators prepared the TCRbeta library. TCRdb recomputed calls from the PCR reads with MiXCR, one row per CDR3 protein. The sample consists of some 600,000 distinct CDR3 sequences, about an eighth of them appearing once. Material: PBMCs, mostly from graft donor cells, obtained 360 days after TCRalphabeta/CD19-depleted stem cell transplant. Receptors were obtained from a male patient between 5 and 17 years old who had a stem cell transplant for acute myeloid leukemia, so the T cells may come from the graft donor.

This rearrangement joins TRBV20-1 to TRBJ2-7; D remains unclear. The V gene's germline CDR1 is DFQATT and CDR2 SNEGSKA (reference sequence). There are 13 residues in the CDR3. V lost 6 bases to trimming and J lost 0 bases, with 12 bases between them. CDR3 residues: CSAPLGFSYEQYF. For the CDR3, the DNA is TGCAGTGCCCCGCTGGGTTTCTCCTACGAGCAGTACTTC.

This chain connects TRBV4-2 to TRBJ2-1; D may be TRBD2 (6 bases). CDR1 is LGHNA and CDR2 is YNFKEQ in the germline V gene. The germline V and J ends were trimmed by 1 base and 4 bases, with 20 bases remaining between them. The length of the CDR3 is 18 residues. CDR3 protein: CASSQAAGSGTGYNEQFF. Written as DNA, the CDR3 is TGTGCCAGCAGCCAAGCAGCAGGATCCGGGACTGGTTACAATGAGCAGTTCTTC.

The rearrangement links TRBV24-1 to TRBJ2-5; 12 nucleotides line up with TRBD1. The length of the CDR3 is 16 residues. Trimming took 3 bases from V and 4 from J; bases not matched to a gene: 5. Per the germline V gene, CDR1 is KGHDR and CDR2 is SFDVKD. The DNA of the CDR3 is TGTGCCACCAGTGATGGGGACAGGGGGCGCGGAGAGACCCAGTACTTC. Amino acids: CATSDGDRGRGETQYF.

The chain recombines TRBV29-1 with TRBJ1-1; TRBD1 might be the D (6 bases). CDR3 length equals 13 residues. V shed 6 bases and J shed 5 bases, with 16 bases lying between them. Per germline, CDR1 SQVTM and CDR2 ANQGSEA. CDR3 nucleotide sequence: TGCAGCGTCCAAACAGACAGGCGGACTGAAGCTTTCTTT. This sequence encodes CSVQTDRRTEAFF.

V is TRBV4-3 and J is TRBJ2-1; a weak D match, TRBD2 (6 bases). V dropped 0 bases and J dropped 7 bases, with 10 bases sitting between them. From germline, CDR1 is LGHNA and CDR2 YSLEER. This CDR3 comprises 14 residues. CDR3 protein: CASSQDGTPNEQFF. In DNA, the CDR3 is TGCGCCAGCAGCCAAGACGGGACTCCGAATGAGCAGTTCTTC.

The CDR3 spells CASSETTGGYTEAFF. Here the CDR3 DNA reads TGTGCCAGCAGCGAAACAACGGGGGGGTACACTGAAGCTTTCTTT. The V gene is TRBV7-9, the J gene TRBJ1-1; D is perhaps TRBD1 (5 bases). The V end lost 5 bases, the J end lost 3 bases, and 16 bases lay between the germline ends. Germline CDR1 SEHNR, CDR2 FQNEAQ (reference sequence). This CDR3 has 15 residues.

This chain joins TRBV11-1 and TRBJ2-6; TRBD1 might be the D (7 bases). The CDR3 contains 18 residues. V was shortened by 2 bases and J by 0 bases, with 14 bases between the two germline ends. The V gene's germline CDR1 is SGHAT and CDR2 FQDESV (reference sequence). The CDR3 loop is CASSLRRDSLSGANVLTF. The CDR3 DNA is TGTGCCAGCAGCTTAAGGAGGGACAGTCTCTCTGGGGCCAACGTCCTGACTTTC.

This chain uses TRBV11-1 with TRBJ2-7; D is possibly TRBD1 or TRBD2 (5 bases each). V lost 5 bases and J lost 3, with 14 bases in between. The germline CDR1 and CDR2 sequences are SGHAT and FQDESV (reference sequence). The CDR3 contains 14 residues. The CDR3 loop reads CASSLPGRNYEQYF. Here the CDR3 DNA reads TGTGCCAGCAGCCTTCCGGGACGGAACTACGAGCAGTACTTC. The full variable domain, with the rest looked up from reference TRBV11-1 and TRBJ2-7, is EAEVAQSPRYKITEKSQAVAFWCDPISGHATLYWYRQILGQGPELLVQFQDESVVDDSQLPKDRFSAERLKGVDSTLKIQPAELGDSAMYLCASSLPGRNYEQYFGPGTRLTVT.

V gene TRBV9 combines with J gene TRBJ2-5; a possible D gene is TRBD2 (6 bases). The length of the CDR3 is 14 residues. Germline V gene data show CDR1 as SGDLS and CDR2 as YYNGEE. The V end was cut by 0 bases, the J end by 5 bases, with 11 bases between. The CDR3 DNA sequence: TGTGCCAGCAGCGTAGGAGGACGGGGGGAGACCCAGTACTTC. It is translated as CASSVGGRGETQYF.